Here is one T cell receptor (beta chain) with its context. Antigen unknown. These data originate in a study of shared clonotypes between healthy human individuals. General study points: Clonotype sharing levels among donors were expected to vary with sequencing depth. Richness estimates generally favored naive over memory subsets.

Profiled with immunoSEQ multiplex PCR; TCRdb holds only in-frame clones, not every one. Of around 700,000 clones listed, approximately 90% are singletons. V lost 5 bases to trimming and J lost 5 bases, with 10 bases between them. This CDR3 has 13 amino acids. Germline V gives CDR1 SGHKS, CDR2 YYEKEE (reference sequence). The naive CD8 population came from CD45RO-negative cells selected for CCR7, without terminally differentiated effector memory CD45RA+ cells. The sequence derives from a man aged 25-45 years in good health. The chain links TRBV5-5 to TRBJ2-2; tentative D call: TRBD2 (5 bases). Input material: naive CD8+ T cells sorted from blood. The CDR3 DNA is TGTGCCAGCAGTCCCTCGGGGACCGGGGAGCTGTTTTTT. Translated: CASSPSGTGELFF. The full variable domain, rest sourced from reference TRBV5-5 and TRBJ2-2, is DAGVTQSPTHLIKTRGQQVTLRCSPISGHKSVSWYQQVLGQGPQFIFQYYEKEERGRGNFPDRFSARQFPNYSSELNVNALLLGDSALYLCASSPSGTGELFFGEGSRLTVL.